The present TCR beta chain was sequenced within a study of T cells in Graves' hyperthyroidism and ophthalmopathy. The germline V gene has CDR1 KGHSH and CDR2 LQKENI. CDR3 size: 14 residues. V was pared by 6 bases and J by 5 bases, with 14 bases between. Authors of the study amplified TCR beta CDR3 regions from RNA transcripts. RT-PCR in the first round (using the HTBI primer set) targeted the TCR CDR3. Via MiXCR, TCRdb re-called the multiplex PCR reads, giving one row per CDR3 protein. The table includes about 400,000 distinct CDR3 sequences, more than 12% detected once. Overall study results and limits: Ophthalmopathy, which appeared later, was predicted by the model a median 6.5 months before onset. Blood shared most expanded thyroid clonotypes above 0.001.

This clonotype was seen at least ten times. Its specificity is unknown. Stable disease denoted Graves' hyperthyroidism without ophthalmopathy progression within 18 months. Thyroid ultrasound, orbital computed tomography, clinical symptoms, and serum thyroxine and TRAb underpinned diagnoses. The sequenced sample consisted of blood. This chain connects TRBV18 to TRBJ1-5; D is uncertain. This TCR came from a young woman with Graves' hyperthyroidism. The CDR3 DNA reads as TGTGCCAGCTCCCACGACATGGGAGATCAGCCCCAGCATTTT. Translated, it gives CASSHDMGDQPQHF.